This TCR beta chain appears in the sequencing data of a study of T cell responses to AZD1222 COVID-19 vaccine. The study's findings and limits: Clonal diversity was possibly underestimated, and the donors were mostly white British, with more females.

Libraries were prepared by immunoSEQ multiplex PCR; TCRdb keeps only in-frame clonotypes and omits some of them. The data hold about 130,000 clones, with about 94% observed a single time. Trimming took 3 bases from V and 5 from J, leaving 8 bases between them. The germline CDR1 and CDR2 sequences are LGHNA and YNFKEQ. CDR3 length: 12 residues. Worth noting for this clone: The antigen is undetermined.

Sequenced here: peripheral blood, sampled on day 0 of AZD1222 vaccination. This clonotype was sampled from an adult in good health. The chain recombines TRBV4-2 with TRBJ2-7, with D possibly being TRBD2 (5 bases). CDR3 bases: TGTGCCAGCAGCCACGCGCGGGACGAGCAGTACTTC. It encodes CASSHARDEQYF.